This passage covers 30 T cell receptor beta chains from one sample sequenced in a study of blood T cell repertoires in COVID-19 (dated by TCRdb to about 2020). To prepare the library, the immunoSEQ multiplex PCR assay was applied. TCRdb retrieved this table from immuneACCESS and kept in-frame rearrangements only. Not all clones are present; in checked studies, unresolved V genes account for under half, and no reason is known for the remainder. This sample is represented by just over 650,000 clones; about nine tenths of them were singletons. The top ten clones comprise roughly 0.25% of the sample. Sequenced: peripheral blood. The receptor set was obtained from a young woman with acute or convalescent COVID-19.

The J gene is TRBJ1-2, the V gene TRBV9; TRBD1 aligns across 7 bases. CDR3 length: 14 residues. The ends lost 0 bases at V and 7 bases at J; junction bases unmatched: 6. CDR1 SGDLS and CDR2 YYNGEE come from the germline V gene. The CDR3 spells CASSVATGVFGYTF. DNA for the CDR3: TGTGCCAGCAGCGTAGCTACAGGGGTCTTTGGCTACACCTTC.

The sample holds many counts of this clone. CDR3 region: CASSESAVGLGYTF. CDR3 DNA sequence: TGTGCCAGCAGTGAAAGTGCAGTGGGGCTAGGTTACACCTTC. The genes are TRBV6-1 and TRBJ1-2; D might be TRBD1 (5 bases). CDR3 length: 14 amino acids. The germline V gene encodes CDR1 MNHNS and CDR2 SASEGT. V was clipped by 2 bases and J by 11 bases, with 18 bases between them.

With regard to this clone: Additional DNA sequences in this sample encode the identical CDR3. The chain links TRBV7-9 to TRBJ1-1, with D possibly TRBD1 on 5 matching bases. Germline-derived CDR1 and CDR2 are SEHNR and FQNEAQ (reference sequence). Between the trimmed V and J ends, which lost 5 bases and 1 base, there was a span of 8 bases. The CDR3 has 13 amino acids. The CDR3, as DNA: TGTGCCAGCAGCCTTGGACAGAACACTGAAGCTTTCTTT. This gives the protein CASSLGQNTEAFF.

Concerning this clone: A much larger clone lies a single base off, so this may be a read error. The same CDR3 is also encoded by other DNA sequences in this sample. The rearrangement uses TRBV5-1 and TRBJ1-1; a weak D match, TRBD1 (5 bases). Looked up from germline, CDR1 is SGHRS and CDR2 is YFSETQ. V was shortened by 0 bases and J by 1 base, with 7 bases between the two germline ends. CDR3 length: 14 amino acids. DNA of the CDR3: TGCGCCAGCAGCTTGGGACAGCCGAACACTGAAGCTTTCTTT. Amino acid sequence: CASSLGQPNTEAFF.

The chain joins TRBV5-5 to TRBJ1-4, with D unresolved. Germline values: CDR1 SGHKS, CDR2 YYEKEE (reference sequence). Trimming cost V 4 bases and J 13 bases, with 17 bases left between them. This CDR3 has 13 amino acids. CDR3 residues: CASSLLGGRGLFF. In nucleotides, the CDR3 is TGTGCCAGCAGCCTACTCGGTGGACGGGGACTGTTTTTT. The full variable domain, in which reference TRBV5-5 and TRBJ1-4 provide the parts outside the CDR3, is DAGVTQSPTHLIKTRGQQVTLRCSPISGHKSVSWYQQVLGQGPQFIFQYYEKEERGRGNFPDRFSARQFPNYSSELNVNALLLGDSALYLCASSLLGGRGLFFGSGTQLSVL.

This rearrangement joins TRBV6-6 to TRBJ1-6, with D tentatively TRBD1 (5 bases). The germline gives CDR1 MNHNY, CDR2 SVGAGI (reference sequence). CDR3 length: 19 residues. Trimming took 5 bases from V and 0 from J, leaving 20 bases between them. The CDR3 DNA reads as TGTGCCAGCAGTCCGGGGGAATTTGACCTCAGCTCCTATAATTCACCCCTCCACTTT. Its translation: CASSPGEFDLSSYNSPLHF.

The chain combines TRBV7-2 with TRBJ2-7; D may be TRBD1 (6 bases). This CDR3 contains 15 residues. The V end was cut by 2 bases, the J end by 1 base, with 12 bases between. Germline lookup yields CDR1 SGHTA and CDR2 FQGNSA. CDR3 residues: CASSLQAGVSYEQYF. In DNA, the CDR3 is TGTGCCAGCAGCTTACAGGCAGGGGTTTCCTACGAGCAGTACTTC.

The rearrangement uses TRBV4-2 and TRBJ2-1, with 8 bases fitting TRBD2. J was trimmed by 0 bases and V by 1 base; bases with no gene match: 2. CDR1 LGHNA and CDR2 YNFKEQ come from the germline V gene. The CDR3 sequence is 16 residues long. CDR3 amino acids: CASSQVGTSSYNEQFF. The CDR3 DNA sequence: TGTGCCAGCAGCCAAGTAGGGACTAGCTCCTACAATGAGCAGTTCTTC.

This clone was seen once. CDR3 coding DNA: TGTGCCAGCAGCTTGAACAGGGGGACTGAAGCTTTCTTT. It specifies CASSLNRGTEAFF. The rearrangement joins TRBV7-9 to TRBJ1-1, with 8 nucleotides matching TRBD1. The V gene end was trimmed by 3 bases and the J gene end by 5 bases; junction bases not matched to a gene: 2. The CDR3 sequence is 13 residues long. The V gene's germline CDR1 is SEHNR and CDR2 FQNEAQ (reference sequence).

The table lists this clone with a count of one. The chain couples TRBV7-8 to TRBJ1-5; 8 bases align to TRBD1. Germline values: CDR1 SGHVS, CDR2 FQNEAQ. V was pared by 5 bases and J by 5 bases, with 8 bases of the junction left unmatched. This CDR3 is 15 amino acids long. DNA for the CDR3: TGTGCCAGCAGCGGTGGACAGGGAGGTGATCAGCCCCAGCATTTT. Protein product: CASSGGQGGDQPQHF.

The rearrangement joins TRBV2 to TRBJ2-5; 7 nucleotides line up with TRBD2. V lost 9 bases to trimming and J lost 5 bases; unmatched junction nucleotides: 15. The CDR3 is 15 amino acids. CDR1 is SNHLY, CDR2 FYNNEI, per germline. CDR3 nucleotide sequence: TGTGCCAGAACCCATTCGACTACTAGCGTTGAGACCCAGTACTTC. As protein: CARTHSTTSVETQYF.

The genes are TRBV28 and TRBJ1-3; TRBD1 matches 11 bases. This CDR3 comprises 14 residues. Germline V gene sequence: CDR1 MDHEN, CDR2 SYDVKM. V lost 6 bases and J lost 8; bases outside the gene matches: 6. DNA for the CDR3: TGTGCCAGCAGCCCCCGGGACAGGGGGGACACCATATATTTT. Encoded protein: CASSPRDRGDTIYF.

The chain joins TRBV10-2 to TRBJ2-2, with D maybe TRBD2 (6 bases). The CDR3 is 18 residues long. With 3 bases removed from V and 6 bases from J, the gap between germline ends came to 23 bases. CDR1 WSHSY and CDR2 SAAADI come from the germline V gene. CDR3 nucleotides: TGCGCCAGCAGTGACCCCCCAAAGGGTGGCGGGAAGGCCGGGGAGCTGTTTTTT. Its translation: CASSDPPKGGGKAGELFF.

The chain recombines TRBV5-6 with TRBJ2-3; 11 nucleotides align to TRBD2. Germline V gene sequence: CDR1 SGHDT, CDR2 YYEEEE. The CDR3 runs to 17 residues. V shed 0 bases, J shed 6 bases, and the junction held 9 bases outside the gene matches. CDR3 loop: CASSLAVLGLAVDTQYF. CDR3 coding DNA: TGTGCCAGCAGCTTGGCTGTCTTGGGACTAGCGGTGGATACGCAGTATTTT.

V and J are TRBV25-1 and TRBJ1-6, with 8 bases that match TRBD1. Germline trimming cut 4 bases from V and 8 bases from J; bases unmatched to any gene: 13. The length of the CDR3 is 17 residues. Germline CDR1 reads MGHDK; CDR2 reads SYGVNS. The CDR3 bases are TGTGCCAGCAGTGGGGGGACAGGCACCTCTAAATATTCACCCCTCCACTTT. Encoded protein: CASSGGTGTSKYSPLHF.

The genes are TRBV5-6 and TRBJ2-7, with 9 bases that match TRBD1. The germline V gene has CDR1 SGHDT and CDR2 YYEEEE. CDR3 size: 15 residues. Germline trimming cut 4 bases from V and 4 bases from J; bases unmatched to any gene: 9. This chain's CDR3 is CASSPGQGSFYEQYF. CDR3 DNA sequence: TGTGCCAGCAGCCCGGGACAGGGAAGTTTTTACGAGCAGTACTTC.

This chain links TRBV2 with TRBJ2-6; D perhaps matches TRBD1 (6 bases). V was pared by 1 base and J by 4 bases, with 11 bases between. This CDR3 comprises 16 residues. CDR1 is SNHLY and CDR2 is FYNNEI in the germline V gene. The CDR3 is CASSEDWGPGANVLTF. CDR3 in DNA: TGTGCCAGCAGTGAAGATTGGGGGCCGGGGGCCAACGTCCTGACTTTC.

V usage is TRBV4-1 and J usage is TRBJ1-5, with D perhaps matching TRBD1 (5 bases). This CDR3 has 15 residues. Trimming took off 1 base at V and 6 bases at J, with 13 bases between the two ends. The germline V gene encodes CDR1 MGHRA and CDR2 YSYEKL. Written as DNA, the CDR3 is TGCGCCAGCAGCCAAGGTTCCGGGGGTAGTCAGCCCCAGCATTTT. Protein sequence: CASSQGSGGSQPQHF.

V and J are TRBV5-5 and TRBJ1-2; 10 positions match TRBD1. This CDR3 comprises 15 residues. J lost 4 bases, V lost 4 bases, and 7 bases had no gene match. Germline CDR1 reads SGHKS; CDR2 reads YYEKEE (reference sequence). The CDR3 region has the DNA TGTGCCAGCAGCCCCTGGACAGGGGGTGGCTATGGCTACACCTTC. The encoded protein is CASSPWTGGGYGYTF.

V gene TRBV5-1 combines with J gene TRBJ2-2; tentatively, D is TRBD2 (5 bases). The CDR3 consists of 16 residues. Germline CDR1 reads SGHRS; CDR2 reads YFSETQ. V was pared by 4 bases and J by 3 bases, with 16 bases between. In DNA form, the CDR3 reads TGCGCCAGCAGCGAACTAGGACCCGGGTACACCGGGGAGCTGTTTTTT. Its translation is CASSELGPGYTGELFF.

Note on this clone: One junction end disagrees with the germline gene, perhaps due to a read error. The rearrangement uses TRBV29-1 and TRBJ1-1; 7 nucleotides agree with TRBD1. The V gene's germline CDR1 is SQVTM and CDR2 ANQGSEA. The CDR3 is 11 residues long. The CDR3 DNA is TGCAGCATTGACAGGGTAGCTGAAGCTTTCTTT. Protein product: CSIDRVAEAFF.

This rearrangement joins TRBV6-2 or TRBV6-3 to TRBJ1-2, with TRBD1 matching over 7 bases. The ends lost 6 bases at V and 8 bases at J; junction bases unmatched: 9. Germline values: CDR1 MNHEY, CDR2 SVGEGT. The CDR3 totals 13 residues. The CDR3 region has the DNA TGTGCCAGCAGCCCGCGGACAGGAGGCGGCTACACCTTC. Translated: CASSPRTGGGYTF.

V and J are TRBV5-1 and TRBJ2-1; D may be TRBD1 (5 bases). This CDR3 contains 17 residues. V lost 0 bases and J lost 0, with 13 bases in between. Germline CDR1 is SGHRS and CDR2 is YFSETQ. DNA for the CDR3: TGCGCCAGCAGCTTGGATGGGGCTTTCAGCTCCTACAATGAGCAGTTCTTC. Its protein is CASSLDGAFSSYNEQFF.

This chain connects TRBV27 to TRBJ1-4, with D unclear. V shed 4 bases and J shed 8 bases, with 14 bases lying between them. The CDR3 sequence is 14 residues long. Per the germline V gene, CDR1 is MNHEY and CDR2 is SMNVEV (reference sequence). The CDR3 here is CASSSSELGEKLFF. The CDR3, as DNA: TGTGCCAGCAGTTCCTCGGAGCTTGGAGAAAAACTGTTTTTT. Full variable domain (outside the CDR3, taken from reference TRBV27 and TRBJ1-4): EAQVTQNPRYLITVTGKKLTVTCSQNMNHEYMSWYRQDPGLGLRQIYYSMNVEVTDKGDVPEGYKVSRKEKRNFPLILESPSPNQTSLYFCASSSSELGEKLFFGSGTQLSVL.

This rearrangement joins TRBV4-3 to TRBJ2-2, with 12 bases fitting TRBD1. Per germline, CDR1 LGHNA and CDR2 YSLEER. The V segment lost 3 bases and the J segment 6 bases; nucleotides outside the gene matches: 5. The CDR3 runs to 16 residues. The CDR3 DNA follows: TGCGCCAGCAGCCATCCGGGACAGGGGGCATCCGGGGAGCTGTTTTTT. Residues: CASSHPGQGASGELFF.

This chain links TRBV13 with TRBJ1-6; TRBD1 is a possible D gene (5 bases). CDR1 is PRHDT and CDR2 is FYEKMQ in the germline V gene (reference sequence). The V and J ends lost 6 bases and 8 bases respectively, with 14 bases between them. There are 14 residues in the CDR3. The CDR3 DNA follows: TGTGCCAGCAGACTTAGGGGTTCCTATTCACCCCTCCACTTT. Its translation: CASRLRGSYSPLHF.

CDR3 region: CSASRDRANYGYTF. The CDR3, as DNA: TGCAGTGCTAGTAGGGACAGGGCCAACTATGGCTACACCTTC. This chain connects TRBV20-1 to TRBJ1-2; 9 bases match TRBD1. Unmatched junction bases numbered 4, after V lost 3 bases and J lost 2 bases. Looked up from germline, CDR1 is DFQATT and CDR2 is SNEGSKA (reference sequence). The CDR3 is 14 amino acids.

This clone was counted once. The CDR3 region has the DNA TGTGCCAGCAGCGTAGCATTAGGACAGTCGTACGAGCAGTACTTC. It codes for CASSVALGQSYEQYF. The chain is built from TRBV9 and TRBJ2-7; TRBD1 is a possible D gene (6 bases). V shed 0 bases and J shed 4 bases, with 14 bases lying between them. CDR1 SGDLS and CDR2 YYNGEE come from the germline V gene. This CDR3 spans 15 amino acids.

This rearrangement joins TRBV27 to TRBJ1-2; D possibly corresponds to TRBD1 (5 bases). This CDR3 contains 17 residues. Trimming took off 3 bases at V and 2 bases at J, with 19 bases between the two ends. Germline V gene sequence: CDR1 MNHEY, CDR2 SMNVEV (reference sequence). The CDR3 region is CASSFSRVGGRNYGYTF. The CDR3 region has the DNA TGTGCCAGCAGTTTTAGCCGGGTCGGGGGTAGGAACTATGGCTACACCTTC.

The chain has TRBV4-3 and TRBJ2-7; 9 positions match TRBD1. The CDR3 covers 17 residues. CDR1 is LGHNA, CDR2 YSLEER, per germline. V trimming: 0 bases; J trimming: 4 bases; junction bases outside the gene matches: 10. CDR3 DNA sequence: TGCGCCAGCAGCCAAGAGTGGACGACAGGGGGTCTATACGAGCAGTACTTC. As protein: CASSQEWTTGGLYEQYF.